This TCR beta chain derives from a study of cytomegalovirus exposure and HLA in healthy donors. Whole-study results and caveats: In vitro data verified a few CMV-associated chains as specific for CMV antigens. With later analysis, a missense DCLRE1C variant became linked to TCR beta V- and J-gene trimming. Equally common other TCR beta chains were less clonally expanded than HLA-associated ones, a later analysis found.

Points on this clone: Its target is unknown.

The CDR3 spans 16 residues. The germline CDR1 and CDR2 sequences are GTSNPN and SVGIG (reference sequence). Trimming stripped 0 bases from V and 5 bases from J, with 17 bases between. The PCR was carried out with 60 Vbeta primers and 13 Jbeta primers. The method was immunoSEQ multiplex PCR; TCRdb's version includes in-frame clones alone and lacks a portion of them. This sample has tens of thousands of clones; roughly 80% occur once, and the top ten carry 1.5% to 2%. Every donor was a healthy person donating bone marrow. The chain couples TRBV30 to TRBJ1-3; D is possibly TRBD1 (5 bases). Sequencing was done on a sample of PBMCs. The sequence came from a young man in good health and CMV-seronegative. CDR3: CAWSVVGHPKRNTIYF. The CDR3 DNA sequence: TGTGCCTGGAGTGTAGTCGGACACCCAAAGAGAAACACCATATATTTT.